This T cell receptor beta chain is drawn from a study of T-cell reconstitution after alpha-beta-depleted transplantation in children. This clonotype was seen ten or more times. It was with unique molecular identifiers that the TCRbeta library was prepared. Using its own MiXCR run on the PCR reads, TCRdb lists one record per CDR3 protein. The sample consists of around 240,000 distinct CDR3 sequences, 9.7% of them appearing once. Germline loops: CDR1 SGHRS, CDR2 YFSETQ. The CDR3 sequence is 14 residues long. V lost 0 bases to trimming and J lost 6 bases, with 11 bases between them. This sequence originates from a human donor who donated a stem cell graft to a child with SCID. This rearrangement joins TRBV5-1 to TRBJ2-3, with a tentative D call TRBD2 (5 bases). Sample: PBMCs from the stem cell graft donor, taken from the stem cell graft. The chain's CDR3 is CASSLETRRDTQYF. The CDR3 region has the DNA TGCGCCAGCAGCTTGGAAACCCGGAGGGATACGCAGTATTTT.